These 10 T cell receptor beta chains were sequenced from one sample in a study of blood T cells in healthy people across ages. Using a J-beta primer mix together with a sample-barcoded 5' primer, a second PCR was run for roughly 6 to 11 cycles. MiXCR was run by TCRdb on the 5' RACE reads, yielding one entry per CDR3 protein. The sample has 1,800,000 or so distinct CDR3 sequences, approximately 39% seen once; the top ten hold roughly 23%. The sequencing input was blood. Receptors originate from a human donor in good health.

This clonotype has just one count. The chain links TRBV7-9 to TRBJ2-4; TRBD1 matches 9 bases. The CDR3 is made up of 16 amino acids. CDR1 and CDR2 (germline): SEHNR, FQNEAQ (reference sequence). With V trimmed by 4 bases and J by 13 bases, 17 bases remained unmatched. The CDR3 here is CASSSTSGQGIYGQYF. The CDR3 DNA is TGTGCCAGCAGCTCCACCTCGGGACAGGGTATTTACGGGCAGTACTTC.

V and J are TRBV10-3 and TRBJ1-1; D remains unclear. Trimming took off 0 bases at V and 1 base at J, with 6 bases between the two ends. In germline, CDR1 is ENHRY, CDR2 SYGVKD. CDR3 size: 14 residues. The chain's CDR3 is CAISESMGNTEAFF. The CDR3 region has the DNA TGTGCCATCAGTGAGTCGATGGGGAACACTGAAGCTTTCTTT.

This rearrangement joins TRBV4-2 to TRBJ2-3, with D unresolved. V lost 0 bases and J lost 3, with 10 bases in between. Germline V gene sequence: CDR1 LGHNA, CDR2 YNFKEQ. The CDR3 contains 15 residues. The CDR3 loop reads CASSQEFGVTDTQYF. For the CDR3, the DNA is TGTGCCAGCAGCCAAGAGTTTGGAGTGACAGATACGCAGTATTTT.

The chain joins TRBV20-1 to TRBJ2-3; TRBD1 agrees at 9 bases. Losses at the gene ends were 6 bases for V and 1 base for J; bases not matched to a gene: 8. This CDR3 comprises 15 residues. Germline V gene sequence: CDR1 DFQATT, CDR2 SNEGSKA (reference sequence). The chain's CDR3 is CSAATGGSGTDTQYF. As DNA, the CDR3 is TGCAGTGCAGCAACAGGGGGCTCGGGCACAGATACGCAGTATTTT.

This chain links TRBV29-1 with TRBJ2-5; 9 nucleotides align to TRBD1. Germline loops: CDR1 SQVTM, CDR2 ANQGSEA. V trimming: 2 bases; J trimming: 4 bases; junction bases outside the gene matches: 8. The CDR3 extends over 15 amino acids. CDR3 in DNA: TGCAGCGTTGAACCACCACAGGGGGCCATAGAGACCCAGTACTTC. It translates to CSVEPPQGAIETQYF.

The chain couples TRBV20-1 to TRBJ1-1; 8 nucleotides line up with TRBD1. From germline, CDR1 is DFQATT and CDR2 SNEGSKA (reference sequence). Losses at the gene ends were 3 bases for V and 1 base for J; bases not matched to a gene: 10. CDR3 size: 16 residues. CDR3 in DNA: TGCAGTGCTAGGGGGAAATTGACAGGGGCGAACACTGAAGCTTTCTTT. Its translation: CSARGKLTGANTEAFF.

The chain recombines TRBV11-3 with TRBJ2-5, with 9 bases that match TRBD1. The J call is in doubt because the DNA end fits TRBJ2-7 better. The CDR3 loop spans 15 amino acids. The germline CDR1 and CDR2 sequences are SGHNT and YENEEA. The CDR3, as DNA: TGTGCCAGCAGCTACTACAGGGGGCATAGGGCCGAGCAGTACTTC. This translates into CASSYYRGHRAEQYF.

This clonotype was detected ten times or more. The CDR3 loop is CASRAGGDTDTQYF. CDR3 nucleotides: TGCGCTAGCCGGGCAGGGGGTGACACAGATACGCAGTATTTT. V and J are TRBV4-3 and TRBJ2-3, with 7 positions matching TRBD1. CDR3 size: 14 residues. The germline gives CDR1 LGHNA, CDR2 YSLEER.

Concerning this clonotype: Sequence at one end of the junction differs from germline and may be a read error. CDR3 sequence (DNA): TGTGCCAGCACTCTGGGACAGGGTTATTCACCCCCCCACTTT. Residues: CASTLGQGYSPPHF. This chain links TRBV12-3 or TRBV12-4 with TRBJ1-6, with 9 bases fitting TRBD1. The CDR3 is 14 amino acids.

This clonotype showed up just a few times. This chain joins TRBV24-1 and TRBJ2-1, with D perhaps TRBD2 (5 bases). Trimming removed 0 bases at V and 5 bases at J, with 7 bases between. CDR1 and CDR2 (germline): KGHDR, SFDVKD. The CDR3 runs to 14 residues. CDR3 in DNA: TGTGCCACCAGTGATTTGCGGGGAGACAATGAGCAGTTCTTC. It codes for CATSDLRGDNEQFF.